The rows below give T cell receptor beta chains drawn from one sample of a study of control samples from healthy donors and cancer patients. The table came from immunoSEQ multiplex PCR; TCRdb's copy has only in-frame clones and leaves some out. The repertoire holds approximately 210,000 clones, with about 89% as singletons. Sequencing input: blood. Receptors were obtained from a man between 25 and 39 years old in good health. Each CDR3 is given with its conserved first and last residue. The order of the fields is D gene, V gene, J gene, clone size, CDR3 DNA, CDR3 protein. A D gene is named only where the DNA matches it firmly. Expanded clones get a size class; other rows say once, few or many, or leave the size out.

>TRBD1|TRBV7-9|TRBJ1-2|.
TGTGCCAGCAGCTACGGGGACAGACCGAACTATGGCTACACCTTC
CASSYGDRPNYGYTF
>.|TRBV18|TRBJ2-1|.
TGTGCCAGCTCACCATTAGGGGACGGCTCCTACAATGAGCAGTTCTTC
CASSPLGDGSYNEQFF
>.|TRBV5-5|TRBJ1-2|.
TGTGCCAGCAGCTCCGGGACAACGATCTATGGCTACACCTTC
CASSSGTTIYGYTF
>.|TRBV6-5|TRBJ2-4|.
TGTGCCAGCACCCAGAGGGACACTCAAAACATTCAGTACTTC
CASTQRDTQNIQYF
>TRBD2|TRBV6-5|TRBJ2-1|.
TGTGCCAGCACCGCGACTAGCGGGGGATACAATGAGCAGTTCTTC
CASTATSGGYNEQFF
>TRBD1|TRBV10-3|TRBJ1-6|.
TGTGCCAGCGCCCCAGGGGGGAATTCACCCCTCCACTTT
CASAPGGNSPLHF
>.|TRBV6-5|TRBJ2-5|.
TGTGCCAGCAGGATGGACAATCCAGAGACCCAGTACTTC
CASRMDNPETQYF
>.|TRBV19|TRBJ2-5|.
TGTGCCAGTACCGACCAAGCGGGTTCCGGGACCCAGTACTTC
CASTDQAGSGTQYF
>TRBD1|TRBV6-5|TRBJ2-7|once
TGTGCCACCCGAGCAGAGACAGGGGGTTCCTACGAGCAGTACTTC
CATRAETGGSYEQYF
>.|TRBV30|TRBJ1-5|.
TGTGCCTGGAGTGCAGGGAGTCAGCCCCAGCATTTT
CAWSAGSQPQHF
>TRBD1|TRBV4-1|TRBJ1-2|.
TGCGCCAGCAGCCACCCGGGACTGGGACAGGGGGGGTATGGCTACACCTTC
CASSHPGLGQGGYGYTF
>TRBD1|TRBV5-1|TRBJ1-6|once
TGCGCCAGCAGCACAGGGGATATGAATTCACCCCTCCACTTT
CASSTGDMNSPLHF
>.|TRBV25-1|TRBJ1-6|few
TGTGCCAGCACGGGGGGGAATTCACCCCTCCACTTT
CASTGGNSPLHF
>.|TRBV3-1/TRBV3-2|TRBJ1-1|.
TGTGCCAGCAGCCAAGGCAGGTCAGAAGCTTTCTTT
CASSQGRSEAFF
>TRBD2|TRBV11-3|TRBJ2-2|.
TGTGCCAGCAGCCCGGGACTAGCGGCTTACACCGGGGAGCTGTTTTTT
CASSPGLAAYTGELFF
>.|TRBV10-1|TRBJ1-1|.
TGCGCCAGCAGCAACGTTCGGGGCCTGAACACTGAAGCTTTCTTT
CASSNVRGLNTEAFF
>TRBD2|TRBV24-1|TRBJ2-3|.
TGTGCCACCAGTGACCCCTCAACTAGCGGGGGCGGCACGCAGTATTTT
CATSDPSTSGGGTQYF
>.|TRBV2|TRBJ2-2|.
TGTGCCAGCCGACGTCAAAAGGCGGCTACGAGCGCCGGGGAGCTGTTTTTT
CASRRQKAATSAGELFF
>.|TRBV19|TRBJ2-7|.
TGTGCCAGTAGTATCCCAGGCTACGAGCAGTACTTC
CASSIPGYEQYF
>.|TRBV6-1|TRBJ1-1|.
TGTGCCAGCAGTGAAGGACACCCTCGGGGCGCTTTCTTT
CASSEGHPRGAFF
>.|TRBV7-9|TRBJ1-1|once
TGTGCCAGCAGCTCGATCGGGGTCCCCCAGGTCCGGGGAGCTTTCTTT
CASSSIGVPQVRGAFF
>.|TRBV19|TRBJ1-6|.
TGTGCCAGTAAAATCAGGAGCTCCTATAATTCACCCCTCCACTTT
CASKIRSSYNSPLHF
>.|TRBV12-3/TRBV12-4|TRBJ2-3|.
TGTGCCAGCAGTGCTGGTCCCGCAGATACGCAGTATTTT
CASSAGPADTQYF
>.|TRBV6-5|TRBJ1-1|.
TGTGCCAGCAGGAGGAGGGATACAGTGAACACTGAAGCTTTCTTT
CASRRRDTVNTEAFF
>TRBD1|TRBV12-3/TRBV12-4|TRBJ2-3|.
TGTGCCAGCAGTTTACAGACAGGGAATCGGCAGTATTTT
CASSLQTGNRQYF
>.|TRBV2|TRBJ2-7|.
TGTGCCAGCAGGGACCAGTCCTACGAGCAGTACTTC
CASRDQSYEQYF
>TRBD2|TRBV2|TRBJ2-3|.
TGTGCCAGCAGTCCTGGTAGCGGGGGATACACAGATACGCAGTATTTT
CASSPGSGGYTDTQYF
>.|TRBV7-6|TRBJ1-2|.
TGTGCCAGCAGCACCAGCTACAACTATGGCTACACCTTC
CASSTSYNYGYTF
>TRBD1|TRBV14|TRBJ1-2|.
TGTGCCAGCAGCCAAACGGGACAGGGCTATGGCTACACCTTC
CASSQTGQGYGYTF
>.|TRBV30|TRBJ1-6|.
TGTGCCTGGAGTGCACCCCCGGGCCCCTATAATTCACCCCTCCACTTT
CAWSAPPGPYNSPLHF
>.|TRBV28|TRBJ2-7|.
TGTGCCAGCTGGACGGGAGAACTCCGCGAGCAGTACTTC
CASWTGELREQYF
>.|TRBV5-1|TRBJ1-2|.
TGCGCCAGCAGCTTGATGCAGATCGACAACTATGGCTACACCTTC
CASSLMQIDNYGYTF
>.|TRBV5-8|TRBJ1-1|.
TGTGCCAGCAGCTTGACAAAGCGTGAAGCTTTCTTT
CASSLTKREAFF
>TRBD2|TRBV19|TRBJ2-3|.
TGTGCCAGCAGGGGACTAGCGGCTAGCACAGATACGCAGTATTTT
CASRGLAASTDTQYF
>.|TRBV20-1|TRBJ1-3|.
TGCAGTGCTAGTTGGGGGGGGCCTGGAAACACCATATATTTT
CSASWGGPGNTIYF
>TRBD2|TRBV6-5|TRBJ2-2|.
TGTGCCAGCAGTTACTCGCCGGGGGGGACCGGGGAGCTGTTTTTT
CASSYSPGGTGELFF
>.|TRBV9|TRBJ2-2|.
TGTGCCAGCAGCGCGTCACTTAACACCGGGGAGCTGTTTTTT
CASSASLNTGELFF
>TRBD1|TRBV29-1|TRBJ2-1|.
TGCAGCGTTGTGGTCATTGGGACAGACTACAATGAGCAGTTCTTC
CSVVVIGTDYNEQFF
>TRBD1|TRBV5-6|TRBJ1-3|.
TGTGCCAGCAGCAAGACAGGGCTGGGCACCATATATTTT
CASSKTGLGTIYF
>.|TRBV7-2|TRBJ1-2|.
TGTGCCAGCAGCTTATCGTGGAACTATGGCTACACCTTC
CASSLSWNYGYTF
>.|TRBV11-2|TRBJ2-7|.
TGTGCCAGCAGCTTACAGGGTCACGAGCAGTACTTC
CASSLQGHEQYF
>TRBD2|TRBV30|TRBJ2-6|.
TGTGCCTGGACAAGCGGGGGGGCCACCGGGGCCAACGTCCTGACTTTC
CAWTSGGATGANVLTF
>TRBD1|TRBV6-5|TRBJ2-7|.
TGTGCCAGCACGGGACAGGGCCCCCCTGCCGAGCAGTACTTC
CASTGQGPPAEQYF
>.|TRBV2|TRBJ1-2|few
TGTGCCAGCACTAGACTTTCTGGCTACACCTTC
CASTRLSGYTF
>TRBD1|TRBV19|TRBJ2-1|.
TGTGCCAGTACGGAGACAGGGGATTACAATGAGCAGTTCTTC
CASTETGDYNEQFF
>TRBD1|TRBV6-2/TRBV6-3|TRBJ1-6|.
TGTGCCAGCAGTGGACAGGGAATGAGTTCACCCCTCCACTTT
CASSGQGMSSPLHF
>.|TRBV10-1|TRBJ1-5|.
TGCGCCAGCAGCCATAGAATAGATCAGCCCCAGCATTTT
CASSHRIDQPQHF
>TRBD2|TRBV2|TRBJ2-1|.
TGTGCCAGCAGTGATGATAGCGGGGGGCGGGTTGAGCAGTTCTTC
CASSDDSGGRVEQFF
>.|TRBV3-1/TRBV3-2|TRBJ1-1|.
TGTGCCAGCAGCCAGGTGGAGACTGAAGCTTTCTTT
CASSQVETEAFF
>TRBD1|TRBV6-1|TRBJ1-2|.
TGTGCCAGCAGTGAGGGGACAGGGGGCTATGGCTACACCTTC
CASSEGTGGYGYTF
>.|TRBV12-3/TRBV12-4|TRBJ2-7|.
TGTGCCAGCAGTTTTCAGGTTGGATACGAGCAGTACTTC
CASSFQVGYEQYF
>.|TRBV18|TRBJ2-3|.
TGTGCCAGCTCACCACGTAACAGGGATGGGATCACAGATACGCAGTATTTT
CASSPRNRDGITDTQYF
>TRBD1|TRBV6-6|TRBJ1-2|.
TGTGCCAGCAGTCGGGACAGGGACTATGGCTACACCTTC
CASSRDRDYGYTF
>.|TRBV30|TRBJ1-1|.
TGTGCCTGGAGTGGACTTACGAACACTGAAGCTTTCTTT
CAWSGLTNTEAFF
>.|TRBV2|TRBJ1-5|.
TGTGCCAGCAGATTCAACAGTGACGGCAATCAGCCCCAGCATTTT
CASRFNSDGNQPQHF
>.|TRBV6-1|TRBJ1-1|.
TGTGCCAGCAGTGAAGCCAGCAGGGTCAAAACTGAAGCTTTCTTT
CASSEASRVKTEAFF
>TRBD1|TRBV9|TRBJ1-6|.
TGTGCCAGCAGCGTACAACAGGGGCGAAATTCACCCCTCCACTTT
CASSVQQGRNSPLHF
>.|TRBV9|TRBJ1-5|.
TGTGCCAGCAGCGTCGGGGGCTATCAGCCCCAGCATTTT
CASSVGGYQPQHF
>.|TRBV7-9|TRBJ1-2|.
TGTGCCAGCAGCTTAGAACAGGCTGGCTACACCTTC
CASSLEQAGYTF